Listed here are 20 T cell receptor beta chains from one sample, sequenced in a study of memory CD8 T cells in hepatitis C reinfection. The sample's time point: late/post reinfection, 12 to 24 weeks after detection. The sorted cells went straight to TCR sequencing with no prior in vitro expansion. Assay: immunoSEQ multiplex PCR; the TCRdb copy retains only in-frame clones and omits some. This table has about 43,000 clones, roughly 89% appearing once. Material for sequencing was naive CD8+ T cells sorted from blood. These receptors came from a man aged 18 to 35 with hepatitis C virus infection.

The gene calls are TRBV6-6 and TRBJ1-2; 12 bases align to TRBD1. Germline lookup yields CDR1 MNHNY and CDR2 SVGAGI (reference sequence). The CDR3 contains 16 residues. V dropped 5 bases and J dropped 6; count of bases not matched to a gene: 10. The CDR3 region has the DNA TGTGCCAGCAGTCCGGCCGGGACAGGGGGCGGGAATGGCTACACCTTC. Amino acids: CASSPAGTGGGNGYTF.

The chain carries TRBV2 and TRBJ2-7; 11 nucleotides match TRBD2. The CDR3 length is 18 residues. Germline values: CDR1 SNHLY, CDR2 FYNNEI. V was pared by 1 base and J by 4 bases, with 12 bases of the junction left unmatched. The CDR3 spells CASSEEPSGRPADYEQYF. DNA for the CDR3: TGTGCCAGCAGTGAAGAACCTAGCGGGAGGCCCGCCGATTACGAGCAGTACTTC. The whole variable domain, remainder taken from reference TRBV2 and TRBJ2-7, is EPEVTQTPSHQVTQMGQEVILRCVPISNHLYFYWYRQILGQKVEFLVSFYNNEISEKSEIFDDQFSVERPDGSNFTLKIRSTKLEDSAMYFCASSEEPSGRPADYEQYFGPGTRLTVT.

Points on this clone: Germline is not matched at one junction end, which may reflect a read error. The CDR3: CASSLGTGTDTQYF. The DNA for the CDR3 is TGTGCTAGCAGCTTAGGAACAGGGACAGATACGCAGTATTTT. The V gene is TRBV7-7, the J gene TRBJ2-3; a weak D match, TRBD1 (6 bases). This CDR3 comprises 14 residues. Per the germline V gene, CDR1 is SSHAT and CDR2 is FNYEAQ (reference sequence).

The rearrangement joins TRBV30 to TRBJ2-1; D is unclear. Trimming stripped 0 bases from V and 3 bases from J, with 6 bases between. The length of the CDR3 is 13 residues. In germline, CDR1 is GTSNPN, CDR2 SVGIG (reference sequence). CDR3 nucleotides: TGTGCCTGGAGTGTACAGAGCTACAATGAGCAGTTCTTC. As protein: CAWSVQSYNEQFF.

V and J are TRBV29-1 and TRBJ1-2; D gene ambiguous. CDR3 length equals 14 residues. Germline CDR1 and CDR2: SQVTM and ANQGSEA. V was trimmed by 1 base and J by 4 bases, leaving 13 bases between them. CDR3 protein: CSVEVGRESYGYTF. CDR3 nucleotide sequence: TGCAGCGTTGAAGTCGGGAGAGAAAGCTATGGCTACACCTTC.

This chain joins TRBV6-1 and TRBJ1-4, with 9 bases aligning to TRBD1. Germline V CDR1 and CDR2: MNHNS, SASEGT. Trimming took 4 bases from V and 0 from J; bases not matched to a gene: 9. The CDR3 has 18 amino acids. The CDR3 sequence is CASSVLPGQGATNEKLFF. CDR3 sequence (DNA): TGTGCCAGCAGTGTCCTACCGGGACAGGGTGCAACTAATGAAAAACTGTTTTTT.

The genes are TRBV27 and TRBJ2-5; TRBD1 matches 7 bases. TRBJ2-7 explains the end of the DNA better; the J call may be wrong. Germline CDR1 reads MNHEY; CDR2 reads SMNVEV (reference sequence). This CDR3 has 14 residues. The CDR3 spells CASRPGQSSYEQYF. CDR3 bases: TGTGCCAGCAGGCCGGGACAGAGCTCCTACGAGCAGTACTTC.

This chain links TRBV5-5 with TRBJ1-1; D is possibly TRBD1 (5 bases). The CDR3 is 14 amino acids. Trimming removed 4 bases from V and 0 bases from J, with 10 bases in between. CDR1 and CDR2 from the germline V gene are SGHKS and YYEKEE (reference sequence). The CDR3 DNA reads as TGTGCCAGCAGCCCGGGGGTTATGAACACTGAAGCTTTCTTT. Its protein product is CASSPGVMNTEAFF.

The chain has TRBV27 and TRBJ2-2, with TRBD1 matching over 7 bases. Germline trimming cut 2 bases from V and 1 base from J; bases unmatched to any gene: 4. The CDR3 loop spans 16 amino acids. From germline, CDR1 is MNHEY and CDR2 SMNVEV (reference sequence). DNA for the CDR3: TGTGCCAGCAGTTTAAGGCCAGGGGGGAACACCGGGGAGCTGTTTTTT. Its protein is CASSLRPGGNTGELFF.

The CDR3 is CASSQDTGFGNTIYF. The CDR3, as DNA: TGCGCCAGCAGCCAAGATACGGGGTTCGGAAACACCATATATTTT. The chain couples TRBV4-1 to TRBJ1-3; D remains unclear. The CDR3 has 15 residues. Trimming left V 0 bases short and J 4 bases short, with 10 bases between. The V gene's germline CDR1 is MGHRA and CDR2 YSYEKL.

The chain uses TRBV4-3 and TRBJ1-5; a possible D gene is TRBD1 (6 bases). V was cut by 4 bases and J by 1 base, with 11 bases left in between. CDR1 is LGHNA and CDR2 is YSLEER in the germline V gene. This CDR3 spans 15 amino acids. CDR3 nucleotide sequence: TGCGCCAGCAGCCCCCGACAGGTCAGCAATCAGCCCCAGCATTTT. It translates to CASSPRQVSNQPQHF.

The V gene is TRBV4-1, the J gene TRBJ2-3; TRBD2 is a possible D gene (6 bases). This CDR3 region has 15 residues. Looked up from germline, CDR1 is MGHRA and CDR2 is YSYEKL. Trimming took 3 bases from V and 2 from J, leaving 12 bases between them. The CDR3 reads CASSHGVAVTDTQYF. The CDR3 coding sequence is TGCGCCAGCAGCCACGGGGTAGCGGTCACAGATACGCAGTATTTT.

The CDR3 region is CASSLGGLAVAEQFF. CDR3 sequence (DNA): TGTGCCAGCAGCTTAGGCGGGCTAGCCGTCGCTGAGCAGTTCTTC. The chain is built from TRBV13 and TRBJ2-1; a weak D match, TRBD2 (5 bases). Germline V gene data show CDR1 as PRHDT and CDR2 as FYEKMQ (reference sequence). Trimming removed 0 bases from V and 9 bases from J, with 15 bases in between. The CDR3 spans 15 residues. Together with reference TRBV13 and TRBJ2-1, the CDR3 gives the full variable domain: AAGVIQSPRHLIKEKRETATLKCYPIPRHDTVYWYQQGPGQDPQFLISFYEKMQSDKGSIPDRFSAQQFSDYHSELNMSSLELGDSALYFCASSLGGLAVAEQFFGPGTRLTVL.

The V and J genes are TRBV30 and TRBJ2-3, with TRBD1 as a possible D gene (5 bases). V lost 4 bases to trimming and J lost 3 bases, with 14 bases between them. Looked up from germline, CDR1 is GTSNPN and CDR2 is SVGIG (reference sequence). CDR3 length: 14 amino acids. CDR3 nucleotide sequence: TGTGCCTGGACCACAGGAGTTTTGACAGATACGCAGTATTTT. This translates into CAWTTGVLTDTQYF.

This clone has only one observation. CDR3 bases: TGTGCCAGCAGTTCCCTCGACCGGGGTACAGATACGCAGTATTTT. It specifies CASSSLDRGTDTQYF. This chain links TRBV6-6 with TRBJ2-3, with D possibly TRBD2 on 5 matching bases. The CDR3 spans 15 residues. Germline V gene data show CDR1 as MNHNY and CDR2 as SVGAGI (reference sequence). Trimming removed 4 bases from V and 3 bases from J, with 14 bases in between.

V is TRBV6-5 and J is TRBJ1-2, with D unresolved. Between the trimmed V and J ends, which lost 2 bases and 4 bases, there was a span of 5 bases. In germline, CDR1 is MNHEY, CDR2 SVGAGI. This CDR3 region has 12 residues. CDR3 nucleotide sequence: TGTGCCAGCAGTTACGGGCCCTATGGCTACACCTTC. This encodes CASSYGPYGYTF.

The rearrangement uses TRBV5-1 and TRBJ2-1, with D possibly matching TRBD2 (7 bases). Trimming stripped 4 bases from V and 1 base from J, with 18 bases between. This CDR3 is 17 amino acids long. Germline CDR1 reads SGHRS; CDR2 reads YFSETQ. CDR3 sequence (DNA): TGCGCCAGCAGCGAAAGGGGGGGCACATCATCCTACAATGAGCAGTTCTTC. Amino acid sequence: CASSERGGTSSYNEQFF.

This clone occurred once. The V gene is TRBV5-6, the J gene TRBJ2-3, with TRBD2 matching 7 bases. The CDR3 covers 16 residues. The ends lost 3 bases at V and 2 bases at J; junction bases unmatched: 9. CDR1 SGHDT and CDR2 YYEEEE come from the germline V gene. The CDR3 loop is CASSSGSGTFTDTQYF. CDR3 nucleotides: TGTGCCAGCAGCTCCGGGAGCGGGACTTTCACAGATACGCAGTATTTT.

The chain uses TRBV7-3 and TRBJ2-2, with 8 bases matching TRBD2. V shed 5 bases, J shed 0 bases, and the junction held 2 bases outside the gene matches. Looked up from germline, CDR1 is SGHTA and CDR2 is FQGTGA. The length of the CDR3 is 15 residues. CDR3 loop: CASSLLAANTGELFF. DNA for the CDR3: TGTGCCAGCAGCCTACTAGCGGCGAACACCGGGGAGCTGTTTTTT.

The chain is built from TRBV7-9 and TRBJ2-3; D remains unclear. Germline lookup yields CDR1 SEHNR and CDR2 FQNEAQ (reference sequence). V was clipped by 1 base and J by 4 bases, with 6 bases between them. The CDR3 runs to 13 residues. The CDR3 region is CASSLGSPDTQYF. As DNA, the CDR3 is TGTGCCAGCAGCTTAGGTAGCCCAGATACGCAGTATTTT.